This T cell receptor beta chain was retrieved from a study of blood T cell repertoires in COVID-19. Study summary: COVID-19 samples from acute and convalescent phases originated in the United States, Italy and Spain.

V shed 4 bases and J 4 bases; nucleotides not matched to a gene: 5. Germline V lookup: CDR1 MNHEY, CDR2 SVGEGT. The CDR3 sequence is 15 residues long. Original handling: Reference gene primers were amplified, and this amplification served to estimate nucleated cell counts. This table comes from immunoSEQ multiplex PCR, and its TCRdb copy is limited to in-frame clones, with some not included. D and trimming come from the DNA, and the V and J calls and clone size come from that table. The table lists about 110,000 clones, over 65% of them singletons. This clone has a handful of counts. The clonotype comes from a man of 80 years or more with COVID-19, enrolled during active disease. The sequencing input was peripheral blood. The J gene is TRBJ2-1, the V gene TRBV6-2 or TRBV6-3; 9 nucleotides line up with TRBD2. The CDR3 here is CASSWASGMYNEQFF. CDR3 DNA: TGTGCCAGCAGTTGGGCTAGCGGGATGTACAATGAGCAGTTCTTC.